This T cell receptor (beta chain) was retrieved from a study of T cells in Graves' hyperthyroidism and ophthalmopathy. Study results and caveats: In blood, most of the thyroid clonotypes expanded above 0.001 were also present. Ophthalmopathy and stable hyperthyroidism were separated by a 13 V-J model.

With respect to this clonotype: What it recognizes is unknown.

Germline lookup yields CDR1 SQVTM and CDR2 ANQGSEA. The J segment lost 5 bases and the V segment lost 2 bases, leaving 12 bases of the junction unmatched. The CDR3 length is 16 residues. Absent ophthalmopathy progression within 18 months defined stable Graves' hyperthyroidism. Patients aged 18 to 65 had newly diagnosed hyperthyroidism that had lasted under 2 months. The CDR3 regions of TCR beta were amplified from RNA transcripts. HTBI primers drove first-round RT-PCR of the TCR CDR3. TCRdb re-called the multiplex PCR reads with MiXCR, one entry per CDR3 protein. The sample has about 560,000 distinct CDR3 sequences; around 45% are singletons.

This clonotype was obtained from a woman aged 18-35 years with Graves' hyperthyroidism. V gene TRBV29-1 combines with J gene TRBJ2-5; 9 bases align to TRBD1. The sample was peripheral blood or thyroid tissue (not recorded which). In nucleotides, the CDR3 is TGCAGCGTTGAACTGGACAGGGGTACTTATGGGGAGACCCAGTACTTC. Translating it yields CSVELDRGTYGETQYF.